This T cell receptor (beta chain) was identified during a study of shared clonotypes between healthy human individuals. Each sorted subset replicate got 200 ng genomic DNA, roughly 30,000 genomes. Some clones are missing from TCRdb's copy, which holds only in-frame ones; the method was immunoSEQ multiplex PCR. Counted here are around 2,100,000 clones, about 95% occurring once; the ten biggest clones make up under 1.5%. Selected positively for CCR7 and CD45RO-negative, naive CD8 cells excluded terminally differentiated effector memory CD45RA+ cells. Germline CDR1 reads SEHNR; CDR2 reads FQNEAQ (reference sequence). With 3 bases removed from V and 3 bases from J, the gap between germline ends came to 12 bases. This CDR3 region has 15 residues. This clone was seen once.

The sequencing input was naive CD8+ T cells sorted from blood. The V and J genes are TRBV7-9 and TRBJ2-1; D may be TRBD2 (5 bases). This sequence originates from a young man in good health. CDR3 sequence (DNA): TGTGCCAGCAGCTTCGACTACCTCGACTACAATGAGCAGTTCTTC. It yields the protein CASSFDYLDYNEQFF. The variable domain in full, with the rest retrieved from reference TRBV7-9 and TRBJ2-1, is DTGVSQNPRHKITKRGQNVTFRCDPISEHNRLYWYRQTLGQGPEFLTYFQNEAQLEKSRLLSDRFSAERPKGSFSTLEIQRTEQGDSAMYLCASSFDYLDYNEQFFGPGTRLTVL.